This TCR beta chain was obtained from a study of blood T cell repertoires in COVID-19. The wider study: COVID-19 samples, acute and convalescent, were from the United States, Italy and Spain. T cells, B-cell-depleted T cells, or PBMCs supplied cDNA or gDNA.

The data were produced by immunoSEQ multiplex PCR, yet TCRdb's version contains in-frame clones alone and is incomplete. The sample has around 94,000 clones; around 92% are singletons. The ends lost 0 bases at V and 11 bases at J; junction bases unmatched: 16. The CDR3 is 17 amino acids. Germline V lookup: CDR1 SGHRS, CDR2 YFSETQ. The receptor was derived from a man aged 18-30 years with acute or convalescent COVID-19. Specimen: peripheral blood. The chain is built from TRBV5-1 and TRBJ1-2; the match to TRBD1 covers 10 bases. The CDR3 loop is CASSLDATGQGRLRYTF. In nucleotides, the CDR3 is TGCGCCAGCAGCTTGGATGCCACGGGACAGGGGCGCTTAAGGTACACCTTC.